The rows below give T cell receptor beta chains drawn from one sample of a study of blood T cell repertoires in COVID-19. Measured with immunoSEQ multiplex PCR; TCRdb has only the in-frame clones, and not every one. In the table there are 100,000 to 150,000 clones, about four fifths of which are singletons. The specimen was peripheral blood. These receptors originate from a man between 40 and 49 years old with active or convalescent COVID-19. Each CDR3 is given with its conserved first and last residue. D genes are given only for firm matches. Clone size is shown for a subset of rows, as once, few, many or a class of expanded clone.

j_call v_call clone_size d_call cdr3_nt cdr3_aa
TRBJ1-6 TRBV6-6 . . TGTGCCAGCAGTTTGGGCAGGGTGGACAATTCACCCCTCCACTTT CASSLGRVDNSPLHF
TRBJ2-3 TRBV10-3 . . TGTGCCATCAGTCCTGTCGGGGATACGCAGTATTTT CAISPVGDTQYF
TRBJ1-1 TRBV7-6 once . TGTGCCAGCAGCTTAGAACAGAAGGACAAGGAAGCTTTCTTT CASSLEQKDKEAFF
TRBJ1-3 TRBV10-3 . . TGTGCCATCAGTGAGTGGGCCAGTGACACCATATATTTT CAISEWASDTIYF
TRBJ1-5 TRBV6-5 . . TGTGCCAGCAGTTACTCGTCAAGAGGGACTGCTCAGCCCCAGCATTTT CASSYSSRGTAQPQHF
TRBJ2-1 TRBV9 . . TGTGCCAGCAGCGCCCCATCAGTTGAGCAGTTCTTC CASSAPSVEQFF
TRBJ2-2 TRBV29-1 . . TGCAGCGGCAAAGGGGGCACCGGGGAGCTGTTTTTT CSGKGGTGELFF
TRBJ2-7 TRBV24-1 . . TGTGCCACCAGTGACCCGGACAGAGAATACCACGAGCAGTACTTC CATSDPDREYHEQYF
TRBJ1-1 TRBV6-5 . . TGTGCCAGCAGTTACTCGGGAGGGACGAACACTGAAGCTTTCTTT CASSYSGGTNTEAFF
TRBJ1-2 TRBV5-6 . TRBD1 TGTGCCAGCAGCTTCCGTCGGACAGGGGAGGAAGGCTACACCTTC CASSFRRTGEEGYTF
TRBJ2-5 TRBV7-2 . TRBD2 TGTGCCAGCAGGGGGACTACCGAGACCCAGTACTTC CASRGTTETQYF
TRBJ2-7 TRBV11-1 . . TGTGCCAGCAGGCACAGGTGGGAAGGCGAGCAGTACTTC CASRHRWEGEQYF
TRBJ2-7 TRBV2 . TRBD2 TGTGCCAGCAGCCCGGGGGGGCGCGAGCAGTACTTC CASSPGGREQYF
TRBJ2-3 TRBV4-2 . TRBD2 TGTGCCAGCAGCCAGGGGACTAGCGGGGGCCGAGATACGCAGTATTTT CASSQGTSGGRDTQYF
TRBJ1-3 TRBV30 . . TGTGCCTGGAGAGGCCGGGTCTCTGGAAACACCATATATTTT CAWRGRVSGNTIYF
TRBJ1-1 TRBV10-3 . . TGTGCCATCAGCCCCGGACTGGGCGGCACTGAAGCTTTCTTT CAISPGLGGTEAFF
TRBJ1-2 TRBV4-1 . TRBD1 TGCGCCAGCAGCCATGTAAGGGGGACAGGGACTTTTGGCTACACCTTC CASSHVRGTGTFGYTF
TRBJ2-2 TRBV19 . . TGTGCCAGTAGTATCGAACAGGGAAGCGGGGAGCTGTTTTTT CASSIEQGSGELFF
TRBJ1-4 TRBV7-3 . . TGTGCCAGCAGTCCAAGACTCTTTAATGAAAAACTGTTTTTT CASSPRLFNEKLFF
TRBJ1-3 TRBV30 . . TGTGCCTGGAGTTTGAGTTTCCGAAACACCATATATTTT CAWSLSFRNTIYF
TRBJ2-1 TRBV19 . TRBD1 TGTGCCAGTAGTATTCGGGACAGGGCCAATGAGCAGTTCTTC CASSIRDRANEQFF
TRBJ1-2 TRBV24-1 . . TGTGCCACCAGTGATTCAGCTAACTATGGCTACACCTTC CATSDSANYGYTF
TRBJ1-2 TRBV19 . TRBD1 TGTGCCAGTAGTCAAACCCCCGACAGGGGAGGCTATGGCTACACCTTC CASSQTPDRGGYGYTF
TRBJ2-1 TRBV29-1 . TRBD2 TGCAGCGTTGACAGGCTAGCGGGAGACTATGAGCAGTTCTTC CSVDRLAGDYEQFF
TRBJ1-1 TRBV11-2 many . TGTGCCAGCAGCTGGACCGGGAATAAGAACACTGAAGCTTTCTTT CASSWTGNKNTEAFF
TRBJ1-1 TRBV19 . . TGTGCCAGTAGTATCCCCAGTGTGGGCGCTGAAGCTTTCTTT CASSIPSVGAEAFF
TRBJ1-1 TRBV9 . TRBD1 TGTGCCAGCAGCGGGGGACAGGGGCCGGGAACTGAAGCTTTCTTT CASSGGQGPGTEAFF
TRBJ2-7 TRBV20-1 . . TGCAGTGCTACTAGTGGCCACGAGCAGTACTTC CSATSGHEQYF
TRBJ1-6 TRBV6-5 . . TGTGCCAGCAAAATGGACGGGAGTTCACCCCTCCACTTT CASKMDGSSPLHF
TRBJ1-2 TRBV19 . TRBD1 TGTGCCAGTAGTAGGGACAGCGAACGGTATGGCTACACCTTC CASSRDSERYGYTF
TRBJ2-7 TRBV12-3/TRBV12-4 once . TGTGCCAGCAGTTTACAGGGGGGATACGAGCAGTACTTC CASSLQGGYEQYF
TRBJ2-7 TRBV28 . . TGTGCCAGCAGTTTAGTTAGAGAGCCCTACGAGCAGTACTTC CASSLVREPYEQYF
TRBJ2-3 TRBV9 medium-sized . TGTGCCAGCAGCCCCGGTGGAGGGGCGGCAGATACGCAGTATTTT CASSPGGGAADTQYF
TRBJ2-1 TRBV4-3 . TRBD2 TGCGCCAGCAGTCACCCGGTAGCGGGGGGGCAGGAGCAGTTCTTC CASSHPVAGGQEQFF
TRBJ1-5 TRBV2 . . TGTGCCAGCAGTGAAGAGACAGGTAATCAGCCCCAGCATTTT CASSEETGNQPQHF